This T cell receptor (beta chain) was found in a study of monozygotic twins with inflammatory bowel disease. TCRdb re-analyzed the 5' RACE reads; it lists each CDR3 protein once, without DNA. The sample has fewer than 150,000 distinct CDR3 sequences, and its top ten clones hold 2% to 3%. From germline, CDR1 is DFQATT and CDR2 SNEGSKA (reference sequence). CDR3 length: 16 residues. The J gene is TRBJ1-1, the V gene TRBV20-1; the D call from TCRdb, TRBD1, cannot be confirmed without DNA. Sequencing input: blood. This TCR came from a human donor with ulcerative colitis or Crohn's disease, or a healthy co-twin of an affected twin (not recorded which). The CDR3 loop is CSARGPRGGGGTEAFF.